Listed below are T cell receptor beta chains from one sample, sequenced in a study of metastatic and nonmetastatic thyroid tumors. TCRdb re-analyzed the PCR reads using MiXCR. Of just over 40,000 clones in the sample, approximately 10% were seen once. Sequenced material: blood. These receptors were obtained from a female donor with papillary thyroid cancer or a benign thyroid nodule (not recorded which). Some clones in this sample may be carry-over from other donors' samples. Each CDR3 is given with its conserved first and last residue. A D gene is named only where the DNA matches it firmly. Part of the rows lack a size; the others show once, few, many or a class for expanded clones.

v_call	d_call	j_call	clone_size	cdr3_aa	cdr3_nt
TRBV9	.	TRBJ2-7	many	CASSRQAGGYEQYF	TGTGCCAGCAGTAGACAGGCTGGGGGCTACGAGCAGTACTTC
TRBV10-3	TRBD1	TRBJ2-3	many	CAISEPSITGGGTDTQYF	TGTGCCATCAGTGAGCCTAGTATAACAGGGGGAGGCACAGATACGCAGTATTTT
TRBV19	.	TRBJ1-2	many	CASSEEYGYTF	TGTGCCAGTAGTGAAGAGTATGGCTACACCTTC
TRBV7-2	TRBD2	TRBJ2-1	.	CASSLAGGVDEQFF	TGTGCCAGCAGCTTAGCGGGAGGGGTGGATGAGCAGTTCTTC
TRBV9	TRBD1	TRBJ1-1	many	CASSGQGGMNTEAFF	TGTGCCAGCAGCGGGCAGGGGGGGATGAACACTGAAGCTTTCTTT
TRBV5-5	TRBD1	TRBJ1-2	many	CASRDRGPRNYGYTF	TGTGCCAGCAGGGACAGGGGGCCCCGTAACTATGGCTACACCTTC
TRBV7-2	TRBD1	TRBJ1-6	many	CASSIGQGSKAFSPLHF	TGTGCCAGCAGCATCGGACAGGGGAGTAAGGCTTTTTCACCCCTCCACTTT
TRBV12-5	.	TRBJ1-3	many	CASGLVLNFGNTIYF	TGTGCTAGTGGTTTGGTACTTAATTTCGGAAACACCATATATTTT
TRBV5-6	.	TRBJ1-1	many	CASSLMRGTEAFF	TGTGCCAGCAGCTTGATGCGGGGCACTGAAGCTTTCTTT
TRBV2	TRBD2	TRBJ2-7	many	CASSRTRYEQYF	TGTGCCAGCAGTAGGACTAGGTACGAGCAGTACTTC
TRBV30	TRBD2	TRBJ2-7	.	CACHSGRAYEQYF	TGTGCCTGCCACAGCGGGAGGGCCTACGAGCAGTACTTC
TRBV11-3	TRBD2	TRBJ2-1	.	CASSLDRLAGVDNEQFF	TGTGCCAGCAGCTTAGATAGGCTAGCGGGAGTTGATAATGAGCAGTTCTTC
TRBV6-1	TRBD1	TRBJ1-4	many	CASTRTGGEEKLFF	TGTGCCAGCACCCGGACAGGGGGGGAGGAAAAACTGTTTTTT
TRBV24-1	.	TRBJ2-3	many	CATSDGDPTNTDTQYF	TGTGCCACCAGTGATGGGGACCCAACTAACACAGATACGCAGTATTTT
TRBV28	TRBD1	TRBJ1-6	many	CASSSGTGYSPLHF	TGTGCCAGCAGCTCCGGGACAGGGTATTCACCCCTCCACTTT
TRBV10-3	.	TRBJ2-2	many	CAINDKNTGELFF	TGTGCCATCAATGACAAGAACACCGGGGAGCTGTTTTTT
TRBV12-3/TRBV12-4	TRBD1	TRBJ2-2	many	CASSPGTGDTGELFF	TGTGCCAGCAGTCCCGGGACAGGGGACACCGGGGAGCTGTTTTTT
TRBV10-3	TRBD1	TRBJ2-3	few	CAISGGLRGLEDTQYF	TGTGCCATCAGTGGGGGGCTTAGGGGGCTTGAAGATACGCAGTATTTT
TRBV4-1	.	TRBJ1-1	many	CASSPTGYNTEAFF	TGCGCCAGCAGCCCCACAGGATATAACACTGAAGCTTTCTTT
TRBV3-1	.	TRBJ2-7	many	CASSQGLSSYEQYF	TGTGCCAGCAGCCAAGGTTTGAGCTCCTACGAGCAGTACTTC
TRBV27	.	TRBJ2-7	many	CASSSTRHGYEQYF	TGTGCCAGCAGTTCCACCCGACACGGATACGAGCAGTACTTC
TRBV4-2	.	TRBJ1-1	many	CASSRAWGDATEAFF	TGTGCCAGCAGCCGCGCCTGGGGGGATGCCACTGAAGCTTTCTTT
TRBV6-2/TRBV6-3	TRBD2	TRBJ2-1	.	CASTTAGCNEQLF	TGTGCCAGCACGACAGCGGGATGTAATGAGCAGCTCTTC
TRBV2	.	TRBJ2-5	many	CASRDRTSGGTQYF	TGTGCCAGCAGAGACCGGACCAGCGGAGGGACCCAGTACTTC
TRBV24-1	TRBD1	TRBJ2-7	many	CATSDTGTGGHEQYF	TGTGCCACCAGTGACACCGGGACAGGGGGCCACGAGCAGTACTTC
TRBV20-1	TRBD2	TRBJ2-2	.	CSARDWLAGGVTGELFF	TGCAGTGCTAGAGATTGGCTAGCGGGAGGGGTTACCGGGGAGCTGTTTTTT
TRBV20-1	TRBD2	TRBJ2-1	many	CSARPGTSGRGGEQFF	TGCAGTGCTAGACCTGGGACTAGCGGGAGGGGGGGTGAGCAGTTCTTC
TRBV4-3	.	TRBJ2-3	many	CASSQDRPRQVTDTQYF	TGCGCCAGCAGCCAAGATAGGCCTAGACAGGTCACAGATACGCAGTATTTT
TRBV24-1	.	TRBJ2-7	many	CATSETGREYEQYF	TGTGCCACCAGTGAAACAGGGAGGGAATACGAGCAGTACTTC
TRBV20-1	.	TRBJ1-1	many	CSARDDPNTEAFF	TGCAGTGCTAGAGATGACCCGAACACTGAAGCTTTCTTT